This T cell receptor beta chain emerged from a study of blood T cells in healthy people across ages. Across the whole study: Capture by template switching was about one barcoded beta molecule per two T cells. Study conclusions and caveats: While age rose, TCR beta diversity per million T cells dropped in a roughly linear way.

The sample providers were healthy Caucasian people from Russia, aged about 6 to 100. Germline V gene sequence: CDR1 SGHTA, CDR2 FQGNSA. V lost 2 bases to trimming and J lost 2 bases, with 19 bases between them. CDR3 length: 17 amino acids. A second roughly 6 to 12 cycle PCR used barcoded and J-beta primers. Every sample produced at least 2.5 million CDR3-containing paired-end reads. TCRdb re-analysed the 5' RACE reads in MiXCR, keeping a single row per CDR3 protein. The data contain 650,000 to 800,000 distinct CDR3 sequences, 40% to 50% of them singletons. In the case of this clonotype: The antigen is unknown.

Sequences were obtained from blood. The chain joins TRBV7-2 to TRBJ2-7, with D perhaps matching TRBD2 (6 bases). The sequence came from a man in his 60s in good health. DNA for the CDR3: TGTGCCAGCAGCTTAAGGCCGGAGGGCGACACAACCTACGAGCAGTACTTC. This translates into CASSLRPEGDTTYEQYF.